The present entry profiles one TCR beta chain with its context. Per germline, CDR1 MDHEN and CDR2 SYDVKM. V was cut by 4 bases and J by 7 bases, with 22 bases left in between. The CDR3 extends over 17 amino acids. The source of the sample is a study of blood T cell repertoires in COVID-19. About the research overall: In each case, the material was cDNA or gDNA derived from T cells, B-cell-depleted T cells, or PBMCs.

Exposed enrollees had met someone with a PCR-confirmed or clinician-diagnosed COVID-19 case at some point within the 2 weeks before study entry. Method: immunoSEQ multiplex PCR; TCRdb's copy keeps in-frame clones and lacks some. The data hold 330,000 or so clones, with roughly 86% observed a single time. This sequence originates from a woman aged 25 to 45 who had been exposed to COVID-19. The rearrangement joins TRBV28 to TRBJ1-4; D is possibly TRBD1 (6 bases). The sample comprised PBMCs or T cells enriched from blood (not recorded which). In DNA, the CDR3 is TGTGCCAGCAGTTCGTACACGGGGGGCGGTAGGGGTGAAAAACTGTTTTTT. Its translation: CASSSYTGGGRGEKLFF.